This T cell receptor beta chain came from a study of blood T cells in healthy people across ages. Study-wide background: Template switching caught about one barcoded beta molecule for each two T cells. Study-wide results and limits: Naive CD4+ cell counts and diversity both ran higher in long-lived than in aged donors.

CDR1 is SGHTA and CDR2 is FQGTGA in the germline V gene. V was pared by 6 bases and J by 4 bases, with 15 bases between. The CDR3 runs to 15 residues. Sample-barcoded 5' priming and a J-beta primer mix drove a second PCR of roughly 7 to 11 cycles. Each single sample gave us at least 3 million CDR3-containing paired-end reads. TCRdb independently ran MiXCR on the 5' RACE reads; one entry per CDR3 protein. This sample has some 1.7 million distinct CDR3 sequences, with roughly 27% found just once. Details on this clonotype: The antigen is not known.

The TCR sequence derives from a woman aged 25 to 45 in good health. The material sequenced was blood. The gene calls are TRBV7-3 and TRBJ2-2; no firm D call. The CDR3 loop is CASRPDPSGTGELFF. The CDR3 DNA reads as TGTGCCAGCAGACCCGACCCGTCGGGCACCGGGGAGCTGTTTTTT.